This entry lists 16 T cell receptor beta chains sequenced from one sample in a study of blood T cells in healthy people across ages. The second PCR ran roughly 7 to 11 cycles with a sample-barcoded 5' primer and J-beta primers. MiXCR was run by TCRdb on the 5' RACE reads, yielding one entry per CDR3 protein. The sample lists roughly 1.5 million distinct CDR3 sequences, 35% to 45% occurring once. Sequencing was done on a sample of blood. These receptors were obtained from a woman aged 18-29 years in good health.

The chain links TRBV20-1 to TRBJ1-2, with unresolved D. This CDR3 has 14 residues. The germline V gene encodes CDR1 DFQATT and CDR2 SNEGSKA (reference sequence). V dropped 3 bases and J dropped 2 bases, with 13 bases sitting between them. The CDR3 DNA is TGCAGTGCTAGTGGGGTGGGGAGGAACTATGGCTACACCTTC. This codes for CSASGVGRNYGYTF.

The gene calls are TRBV4-1 and TRBJ2-2, with D possibly being TRBD1 (5 bases). This CDR3 is built from 15 residues. Germline lookup yields CDR1 MGHRA and CDR2 YSYEKL. Trimming shortened V by 7 bases and J by 5 bases, and 17 bases separated the two germline ends. CDR3 nucleotide sequence: TGCGCCAGCACCTATCTTTTTAGGGGTACCGGGGAGCTGTTTTTT. Translated: CASTYLFRGTGELFF.

The rearrangement joins TRBV7-9 to TRBJ2-5; 7 bases map to TRBD1. The CDR3 is 20 residues long. Per germline, CDR1 SEHNR and CDR2 FQNEAQ (reference sequence). The J segment lost 11 bases and the V segment lost 5 bases, leaving 32 bases of the junction unmatched. CDR3 region: CASSPTADRVRGTSYNEQYF. The CDR3 nucleotides are TGTGCCAGCAGCCCGACCGCAGACAGGGTCAGGGGGACATCCTACAATGAGCAGTACTTC. The full variable domain, completed using reference TRBV7-9 and TRBJ2-5, is DTGVSQNPRHKITKRGQNVTFRCDPISEHNRLYWYRQTLGQGPEFLTYFQNEAQLEKSRLLSDRFSAERPKGSFSTLEIQRTEQGDSAMYLCASSPTADRVRGTSYNEQYFGPGTRLLVL.

This clonotype has a count of ten or more. V gene TRBV2 combines with J gene TRBJ1-1, with a possible D match to TRBD1 (5 bases). CDR1 is SNHLY, CDR2 FYNNEI, per germline. CDR3 length: 13 residues. V was pared by 2 bases and J by 1 base, with 5 bases between. The CDR3 protein is CASSEQGNTEAFF. The CDR3 coding sequence is TGTGCCAGCAGTGAACAGGGGAACACTGAAGCTTTCTTT.

The chain recombines TRBV6-2 or TRBV6-3 with TRBJ2-2; 8 positions agree with TRBD1. Germline V lookup: CDR1 MNHEY, CDR2 SVGEGT. The trim removed 0 bases at V and 7 bases at J, leaving 16 bases unmatched. The CDR3 has 19 amino acids. The CDR3 spells CASSYSGEADRAGIGELFF. The CDR3 DNA reads TGTGCCAGCAGTTACTCGGGCGAAGCGGACAGGGCAGGAATCGGGGAGCTGTTTTTT.

This sequence joins TRBV20-1 and TRBJ2-1, with 10 nucleotides matching TRBD1. Germline loops: CDR1 DFQATT, CDR2 SNEGSKA (reference sequence). Trimming cost V 2 bases and J 6 bases; bases outside gene matches: 4. The CDR3 is 14 residues long. In nucleotides, the CDR3 is TGCAGTGCTAGATCTGGGACAGGGGCCAATGAGCAGTTCTTC. Protein product: CSARSGTGANEQFF.

The count of this clonotype is one. The junction departs from germline at one end; a sequencing error may be responsible. The chain has TRBV7-9 and TRBJ2-7; D is unclear. The CDR3 runs 14 residues. Germline CDR1 and CDR2: SEHNR and FQNEAQ (reference sequence). CDR3 region: CASSPSESSCEQYF. The CDR3 bases are TGTGCCAGCAGCCCAAGTGAGTCCTCCTGCGAGCAGTACTTC.

J is TRBJ1-3 and V is TRBV27; no clear D gene. There are 13 residues in the CDR3. V was trimmed by 4 bases and J by 4 bases, leaving 8 bases between them. Germline lookup yields CDR1 MNHEY and CDR2 SMNVEV (reference sequence). CDR3 region: CASSSPQGNTIYF. The CDR3 DNA is TGTGCCAGCAGTTCCCCCCAGGGAAACACCATATATTTT.

This clonotype has a handful of counts. The chain links TRBV27 to TRBJ1-2; D gene uncertain. Germline V gene lookup returns CDR1 MNHEY and CDR2 SMNVEV (reference sequence). CDR3 size: 12 residues. V was pared by 5 bases and J by 4 bases, with 8 bases between. CDR3 region: CASSPDPYGYTF. For the CDR3, the DNA is TGTGCCAGCAGTCCAGATCCCTATGGCTACACCTTC.

This clonotype turned up a few times. The V call is TRBV29-1, the J call TRBJ1-2, with TRBD1 identical over 7 bases. J gave up 4 bases and V 5 bases, and 7 bases lay outside the gene matches. From germline, CDR1 is SQVTM and CDR2 ANQGSEA. This CDR3 has 13 residues. The CDR3 nucleotides read TGCAGCGTTCAAGGGGGCTCCTCCTATGGCTACACCTTC. This sequence encodes CSVQGGSSYGYTF.

J is TRBJ2-3 and V is TRBV14, with a tentative D call TRBD2 (6 bases). V lost 3 bases, J lost 2 bases, and 18 bases lay in between. This CDR3 contains 17 residues. CDR1 SGHDN and CDR2 FVKESK come from the germline V gene. CDR3 in amino acids: CASSHFRSGSYTDTQYF. The DNA for the CDR3 is TGTGCCAGCAGCCACTTCCGGAGCGGGTCTTACACAGATACGCAGTATTTT.

This clonotype has a handful of counts. The V and J genes are TRBV3-1 and TRBJ2-7; 7 positions agree with TRBD2. Germline loops: CDR1 LGHDT, CDR2 YNNKEL (reference sequence). V shed 0 bases, J shed 4 bases, and the junction held 12 bases outside the gene matches. This CDR3 region has 17 residues. The CDR3, as DNA: TGTGCCAGCAGCCAAGATTTGGTTCTAGCGGCATCATACGAGCAGTACTTC. Its protein product is CASSQDLVLAASYEQYF.

V usage is TRBV15 and J usage is TRBJ2-7, with 7 positions matching TRBD2. The junction had 10 bases not matched to a gene; V was cut back by 0 bases and J by 5 bases. The CDR3 has 16 amino acids. Per the germline V gene, CDR1 is LNHNV and CDR2 is YYDKDF (reference sequence). The chain's CDR3 is CATSRDRVAGADEQYF. The CDR3 DNA follows: TGTGCCACCAGCAGAGATAGGGTAGCGGGCGCCGACGAGCAGTACTTC.

CDR3 amino acids: CASSVKGPPERNEQFF. The CDR3, as DNA: TGTGCCAGCAGCGTGAAAGGGCCCCCGGAGCGCAATGAGCAGTTCTTC. The chain is built from TRBV7-9 and TRBJ2-1, with D unclear. Germline V gene sequence: CDR1 SEHNR, CDR2 FQNEAQ (reference sequence). The CDR3 runs 16 residues. The V and J ends lost 5 bases and 6 bases respectively, with 20 bases between them.

In its sample, this clonotype was seen a few times. V and J are TRBV12-3 or TRBV12-4 and TRBJ1-1, with D tentatively TRBD1 (5 bases). The V and J ends lost 6 bases and 5 bases respectively, with 16 bases between them. The CDR3 spans 14 residues. CDR3 sequence (DNA): TGTGCCAGCAGCTCGAGCAGGGTGGGGACTGAAGCTTTCTTT. Translating it yields CASSSSRVGTEAFF.

The V call is TRBV5-6, the J call TRBJ2-2, with no clear D. Germline V gene data show CDR1 as SGHDT and CDR2 as YYEEEE. The CDR3 extends over 14 amino acids. V lost 6 bases to trimming and J lost 4 bases, with 13 bases between them. CDR3 amino acids: CASTTPGRTGELFF. Written as DNA, the CDR3 is TGTGCCAGCACCACACCTGGCCGCACCGGGGAGCTGTTTTTT.